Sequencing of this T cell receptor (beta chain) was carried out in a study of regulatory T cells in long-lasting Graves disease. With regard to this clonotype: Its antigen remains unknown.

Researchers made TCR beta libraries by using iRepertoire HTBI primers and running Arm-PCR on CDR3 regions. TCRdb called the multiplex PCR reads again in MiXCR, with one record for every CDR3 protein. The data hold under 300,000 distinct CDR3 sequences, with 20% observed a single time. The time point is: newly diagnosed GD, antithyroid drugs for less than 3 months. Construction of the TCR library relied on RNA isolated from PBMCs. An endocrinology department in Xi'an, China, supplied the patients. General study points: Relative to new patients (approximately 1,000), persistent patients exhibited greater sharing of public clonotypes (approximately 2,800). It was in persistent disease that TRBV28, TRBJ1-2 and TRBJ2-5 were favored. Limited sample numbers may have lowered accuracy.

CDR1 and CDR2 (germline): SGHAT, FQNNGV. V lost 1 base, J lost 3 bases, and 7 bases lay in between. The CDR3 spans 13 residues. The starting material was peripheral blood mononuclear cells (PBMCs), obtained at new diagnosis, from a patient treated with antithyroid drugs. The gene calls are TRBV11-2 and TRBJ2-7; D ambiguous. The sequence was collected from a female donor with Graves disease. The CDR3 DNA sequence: TGTGCCAGCAGCTTAGGTCGCCACTACGAGCAGTACTTC. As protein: CASSLGRHYEQYF.